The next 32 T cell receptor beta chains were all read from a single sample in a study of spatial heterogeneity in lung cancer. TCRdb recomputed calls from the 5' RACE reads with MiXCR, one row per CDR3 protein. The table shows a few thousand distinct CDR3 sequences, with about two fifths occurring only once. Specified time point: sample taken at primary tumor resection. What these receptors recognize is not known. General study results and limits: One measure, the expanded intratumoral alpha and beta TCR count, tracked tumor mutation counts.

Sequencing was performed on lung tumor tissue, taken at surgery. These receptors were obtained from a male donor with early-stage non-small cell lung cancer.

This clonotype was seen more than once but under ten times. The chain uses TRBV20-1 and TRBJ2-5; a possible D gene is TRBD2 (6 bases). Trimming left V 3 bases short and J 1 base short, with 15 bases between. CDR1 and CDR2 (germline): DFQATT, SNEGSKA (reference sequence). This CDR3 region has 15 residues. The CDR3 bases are TGCAGTGCTAGTGTCCGGGGGAGGCCCCAAGAGACCCAGTACTTC. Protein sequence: CSASVRGRPQETQYF.

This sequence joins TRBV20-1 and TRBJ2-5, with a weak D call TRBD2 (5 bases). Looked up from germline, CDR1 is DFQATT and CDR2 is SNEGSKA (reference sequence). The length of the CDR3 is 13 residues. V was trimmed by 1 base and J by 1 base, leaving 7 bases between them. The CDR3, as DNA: TGCAGTGCTAGAGGGACTTTCCAAGAGACCCAGTACTTC. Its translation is CSARGTFQETQYF.

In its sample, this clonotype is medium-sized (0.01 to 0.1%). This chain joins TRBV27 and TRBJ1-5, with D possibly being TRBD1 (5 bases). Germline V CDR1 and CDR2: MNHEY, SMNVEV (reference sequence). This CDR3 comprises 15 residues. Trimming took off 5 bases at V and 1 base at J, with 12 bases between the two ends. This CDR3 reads CASSGVRGSNQPQHF. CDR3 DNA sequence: TGTGCCAGCAGTGGTGTCCGGGGGAGCAATCAGCCCCAGCATTTT.

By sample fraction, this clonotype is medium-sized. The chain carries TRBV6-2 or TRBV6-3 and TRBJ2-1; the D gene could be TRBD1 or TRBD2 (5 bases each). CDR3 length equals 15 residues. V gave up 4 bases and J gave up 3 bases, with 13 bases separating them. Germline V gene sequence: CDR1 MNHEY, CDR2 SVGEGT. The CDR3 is CASSSRDAGYNEQFF. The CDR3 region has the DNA TGTGCCAGCAGTTCTAGGGACGCTGGCTACAATGAGCAGTTCTTC.

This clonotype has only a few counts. CDR3 in amino acids: CASSFAPPRPYEQYF. The DNA for the CDR3 is TGTGCCAGCAGTTTCGCCCCCCCCAGGCCCTACGAGCAGTACTTC. The V and J genes are TRBV6-5 and TRBJ2-7; no clear D. The germline gives CDR1 MNHEY, CDR2 SVGAGI. This CDR3 spans 15 amino acids. Trimming took off 4 bases at V and 2 bases at J, with 15 bases between the two ends.

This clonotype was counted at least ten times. The CDR3 DNA follows: TGTGCCAGCAGCTTAACAGGGGTGTATGGCTACACCTTC. As protein: CASSLTGVYGYTF. This chain connects TRBV11-2 to TRBJ1-2; 7 positions agree with TRBD1. With V trimmed by 2 bases and J by 5 bases, 2 bases remained unmatched. Germline lookup yields CDR1 SGHAT and CDR2 FQNNGV. The CDR3 has 13 amino acids.

CDR3 loop: CASKIQGVNTGELFF. The CDR3 DNA reads as TGTGCCAGTAAAATACAGGGGGTGAACACCGGGGAGCTGTTTTTT. This sequence joins TRBV6-5 and TRBJ2-2; TRBD1 agrees at 8 bases. From germline, CDR1 is MNHEY and CDR2 SVGAGI. The CDR3 spans 15 residues. Trimming cost V 9 bases and J 1 base; bases outside gene matches: 7.

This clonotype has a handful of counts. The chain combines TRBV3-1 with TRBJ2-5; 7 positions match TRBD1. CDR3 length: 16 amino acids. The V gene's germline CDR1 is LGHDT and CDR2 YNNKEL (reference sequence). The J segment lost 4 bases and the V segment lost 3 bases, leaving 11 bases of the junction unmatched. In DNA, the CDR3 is TGTGCCAGCAGCCAGCCGACAGGGTGGATTGTAGAGACCCAGTACTTC. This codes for CASSQPTGWIVETQYF.

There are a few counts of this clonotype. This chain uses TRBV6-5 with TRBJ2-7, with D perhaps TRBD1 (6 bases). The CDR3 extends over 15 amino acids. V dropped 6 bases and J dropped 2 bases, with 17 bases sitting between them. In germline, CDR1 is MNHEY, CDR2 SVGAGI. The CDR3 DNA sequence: TGTGCCAGCAGCGTGGACAGAGACGATACCTACGAGCAGTACTTC. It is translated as CASSVDRDDTYEQYF.

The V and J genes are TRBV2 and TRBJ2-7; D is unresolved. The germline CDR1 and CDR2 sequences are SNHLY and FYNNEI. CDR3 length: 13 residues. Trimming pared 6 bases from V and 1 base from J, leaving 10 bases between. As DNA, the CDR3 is TGTGCCAGCAGCAGCGACCTGTCCTACGAGCAGTACTTC. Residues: CASSSDLSYEQYF.

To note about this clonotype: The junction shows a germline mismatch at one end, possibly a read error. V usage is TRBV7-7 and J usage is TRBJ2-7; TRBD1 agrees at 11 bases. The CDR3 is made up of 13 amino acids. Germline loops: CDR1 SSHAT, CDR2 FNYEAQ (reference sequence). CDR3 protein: CASSMGQGEEQYF. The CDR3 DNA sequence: TGTGCTAGCAGCATGGGACAGGGGGAGGAGCAGTACTTC.

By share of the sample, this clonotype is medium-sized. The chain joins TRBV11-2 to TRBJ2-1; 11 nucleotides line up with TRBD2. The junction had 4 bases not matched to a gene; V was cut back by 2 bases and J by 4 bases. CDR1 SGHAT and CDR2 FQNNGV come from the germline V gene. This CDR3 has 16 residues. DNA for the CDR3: TGTGCCAGCAGCTTATTAGCGGGAGGGAGGTACAATGAGCAGTTCTTC. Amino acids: CASSLLAGGRYNEQFF.

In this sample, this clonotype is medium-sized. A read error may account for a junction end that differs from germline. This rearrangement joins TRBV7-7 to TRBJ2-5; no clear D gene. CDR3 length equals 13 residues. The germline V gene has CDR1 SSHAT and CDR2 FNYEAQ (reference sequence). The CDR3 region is CASSLDVGETQYF. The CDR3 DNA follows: TGTGCTAGCAGCTTAGACGTTGGGGAGACCCAGTACTTC.

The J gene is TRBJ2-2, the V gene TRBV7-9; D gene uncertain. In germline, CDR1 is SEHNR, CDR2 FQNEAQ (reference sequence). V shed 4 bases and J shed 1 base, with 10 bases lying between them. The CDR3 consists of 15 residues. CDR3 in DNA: TGTGCCAGCAGCTCCTGGACCGAGAACACCGGGGAGCTGTTTTTT. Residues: CASSSWTENTGELFF.

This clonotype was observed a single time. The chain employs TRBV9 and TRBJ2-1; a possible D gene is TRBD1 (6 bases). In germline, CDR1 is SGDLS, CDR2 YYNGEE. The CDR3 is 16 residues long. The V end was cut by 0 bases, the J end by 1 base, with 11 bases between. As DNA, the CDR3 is TGTGCCAGCAGCGTAGACGGGACAAATTCCTACAATGAGCAGTTCTTC. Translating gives CASSVDGTNSYNEQFF.

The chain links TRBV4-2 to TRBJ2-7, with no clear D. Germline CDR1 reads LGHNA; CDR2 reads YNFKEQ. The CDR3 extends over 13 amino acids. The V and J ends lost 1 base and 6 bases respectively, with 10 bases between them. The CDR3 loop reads CASSQGGVFEQYF. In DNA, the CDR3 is TGTGCCAGCAGCCAAGGAGGCGTATTCGAGCAGTACTTC.

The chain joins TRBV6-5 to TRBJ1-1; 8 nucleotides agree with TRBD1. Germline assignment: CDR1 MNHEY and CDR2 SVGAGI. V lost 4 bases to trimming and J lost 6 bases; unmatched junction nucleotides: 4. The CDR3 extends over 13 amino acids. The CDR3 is CASSLQGVAEAFF. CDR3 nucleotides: TGTGCCAGCAGTTTACAGGGGGTTGCTGAAGCTTTCTTT.

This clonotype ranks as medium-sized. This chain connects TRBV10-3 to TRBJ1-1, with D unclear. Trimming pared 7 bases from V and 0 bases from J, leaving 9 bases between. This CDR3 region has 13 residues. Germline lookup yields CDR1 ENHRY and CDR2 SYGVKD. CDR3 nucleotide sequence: TGTGCCATCAAAGAAACGCTGAACACTGAAGCTTTCTTT. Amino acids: CAIKETLNTEAFF.

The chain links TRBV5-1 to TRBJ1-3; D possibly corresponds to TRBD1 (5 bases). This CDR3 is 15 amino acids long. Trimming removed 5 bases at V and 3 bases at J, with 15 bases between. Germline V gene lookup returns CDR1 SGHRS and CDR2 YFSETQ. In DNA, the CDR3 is TGCGCCAGCAGTCGAACCGGGACGGATGGAAACACCATATATTTT. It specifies CASSRTGTDGNTIYF.

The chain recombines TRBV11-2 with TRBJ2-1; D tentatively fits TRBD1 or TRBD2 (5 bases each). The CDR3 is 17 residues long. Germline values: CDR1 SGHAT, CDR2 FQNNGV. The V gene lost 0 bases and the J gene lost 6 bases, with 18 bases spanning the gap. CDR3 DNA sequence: TGTGCCAGCAGCTTAGACAGAATCGGTTTGGGGACCAATGAGCAGTTCTTC. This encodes CASSLDRIGLGTNEQFF. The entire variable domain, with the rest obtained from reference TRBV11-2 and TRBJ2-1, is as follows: EAGVAQSPRYKIIEKRQSVAFWCNPISGHATLYWYQQILGQGPKLLIQFQNNGVVDDSQLPKDRFSAERLKGVDSTLKIQPAKLEDSAVYLCASSLDRIGLGTNEQFFGPGTRLTVL.

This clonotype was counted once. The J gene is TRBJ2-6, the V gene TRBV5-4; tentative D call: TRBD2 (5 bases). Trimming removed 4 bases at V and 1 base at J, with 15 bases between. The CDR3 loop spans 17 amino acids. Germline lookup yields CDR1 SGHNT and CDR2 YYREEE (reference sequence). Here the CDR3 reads CASSPPGILSGANVLTF. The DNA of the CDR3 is TGTGCCAGCAGCCCCCCGGGGATTCTATCTGGGGCCAACGTCCTGACTTTC. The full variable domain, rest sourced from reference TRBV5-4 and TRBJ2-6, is ETGVTQSPTHLIKTRGQQVTLRCSSQSGHNTVSWYQQALGQGPQFIFQYYREEENGRGNFPPRFSGLQFPNYSSELNVNALELDDSALYLCASSPPGILSGANVLTFGAGSRLTVL.

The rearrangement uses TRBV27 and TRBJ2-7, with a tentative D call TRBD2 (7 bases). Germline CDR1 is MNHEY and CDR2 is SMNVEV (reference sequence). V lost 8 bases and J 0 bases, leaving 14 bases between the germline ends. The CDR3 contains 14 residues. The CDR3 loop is CASRLGGRSYEQYF. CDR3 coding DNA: TGTGCCAGCCGACTGGGGGGGCGCTCCTACGAGCAGTACTTC.

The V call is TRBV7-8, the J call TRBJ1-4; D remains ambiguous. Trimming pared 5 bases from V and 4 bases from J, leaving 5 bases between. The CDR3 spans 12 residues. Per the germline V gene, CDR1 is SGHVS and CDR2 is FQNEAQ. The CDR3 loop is CASSPHNEKLFF. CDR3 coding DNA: TGTGCCAGCAGCCCCCATAATGAAAAACTGTTTTTT.

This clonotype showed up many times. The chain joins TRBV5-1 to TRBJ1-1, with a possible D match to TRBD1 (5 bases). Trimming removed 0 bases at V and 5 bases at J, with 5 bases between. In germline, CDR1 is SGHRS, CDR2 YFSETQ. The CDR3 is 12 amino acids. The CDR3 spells CASSLDRTEAFF. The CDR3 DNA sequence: TGCGCCAGCAGCTTGGACAGGACTGAAGCTTTCTTT.

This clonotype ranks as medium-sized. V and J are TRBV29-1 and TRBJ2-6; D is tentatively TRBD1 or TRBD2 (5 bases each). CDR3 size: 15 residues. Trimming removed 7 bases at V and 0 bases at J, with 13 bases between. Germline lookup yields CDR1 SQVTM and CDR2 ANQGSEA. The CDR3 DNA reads TGCAGCGCTAAACTGGGGGTCTCTGGGGCCAACGTCCTGACTTTC. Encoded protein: CSAKLGVSGANVLTF.

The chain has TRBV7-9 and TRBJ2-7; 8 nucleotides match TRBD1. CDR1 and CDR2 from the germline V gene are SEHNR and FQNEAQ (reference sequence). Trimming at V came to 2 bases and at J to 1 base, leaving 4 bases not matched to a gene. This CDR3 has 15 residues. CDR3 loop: CASSLLGQGSYEQYF. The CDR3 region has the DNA TGTGCCAGCAGCTTACTCGGACAGGGTTCCTACGAGCAGTACTTC.

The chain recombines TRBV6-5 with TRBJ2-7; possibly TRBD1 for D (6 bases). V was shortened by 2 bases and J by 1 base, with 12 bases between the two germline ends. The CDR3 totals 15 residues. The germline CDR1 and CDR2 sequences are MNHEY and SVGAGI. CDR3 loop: CASSYRQGNSYEQYF. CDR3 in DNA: TGTGCCAGCAGTTACCGCCAGGGGAATTCCTACGAGCAGTACTTC.

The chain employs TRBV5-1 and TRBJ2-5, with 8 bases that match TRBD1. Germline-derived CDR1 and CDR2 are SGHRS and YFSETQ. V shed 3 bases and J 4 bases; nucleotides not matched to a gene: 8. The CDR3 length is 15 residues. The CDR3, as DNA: TGCGCCAGCAGCTGGACAGGGAAGGGGGCAGAGACCCAGTACTTC. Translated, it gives CASSWTGKGAETQYF.

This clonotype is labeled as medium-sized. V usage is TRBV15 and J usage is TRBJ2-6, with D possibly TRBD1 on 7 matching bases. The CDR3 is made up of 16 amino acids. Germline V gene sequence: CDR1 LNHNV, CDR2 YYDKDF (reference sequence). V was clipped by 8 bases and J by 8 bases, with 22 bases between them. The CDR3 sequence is CATRRGLWARTNVLTF. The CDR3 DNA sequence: TGTGCCACCCGGAGGGGGCTTTGGGCCCGGACCAACGTCCTGACTTTC. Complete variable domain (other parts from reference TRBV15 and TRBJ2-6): DAMVIQNPRYQVTQFGKPVTLSCSQTLNHNVMYWYQQKSSQAPKLLFHYYDKDFNNEADTPDNFQSRRPNTSFCFLDIRSPGLGDTAMYLCATRRGLWARTNVLTFGAGSRLTVL.

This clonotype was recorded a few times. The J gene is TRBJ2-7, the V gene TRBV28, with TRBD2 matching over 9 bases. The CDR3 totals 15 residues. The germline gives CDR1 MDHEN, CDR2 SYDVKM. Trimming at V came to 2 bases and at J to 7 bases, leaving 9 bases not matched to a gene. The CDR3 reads CASSLGGLAKREQYF. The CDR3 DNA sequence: TGTGCCAGCAGTTTAGGCGGACTAGCGAAGAGGGAGCAGTACTTC.

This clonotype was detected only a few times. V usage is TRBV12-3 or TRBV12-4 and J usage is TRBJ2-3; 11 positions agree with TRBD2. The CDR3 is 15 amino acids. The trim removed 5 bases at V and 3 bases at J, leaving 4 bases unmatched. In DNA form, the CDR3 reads TGTGCCAGCAGTCCGACTAGCGGGGCGACAGATACGCAGTATTTT. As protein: CASSPTSGATDTQYF.

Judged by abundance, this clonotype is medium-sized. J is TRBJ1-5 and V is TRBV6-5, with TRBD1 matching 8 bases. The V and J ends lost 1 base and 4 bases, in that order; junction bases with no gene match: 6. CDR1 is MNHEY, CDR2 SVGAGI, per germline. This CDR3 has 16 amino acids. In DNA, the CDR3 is TGTGCCAGCAGTTACTTTGCAGGGGGCAATAATCAGCCCCAGCATTTT. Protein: CASSYFAGGNNQPQHF.